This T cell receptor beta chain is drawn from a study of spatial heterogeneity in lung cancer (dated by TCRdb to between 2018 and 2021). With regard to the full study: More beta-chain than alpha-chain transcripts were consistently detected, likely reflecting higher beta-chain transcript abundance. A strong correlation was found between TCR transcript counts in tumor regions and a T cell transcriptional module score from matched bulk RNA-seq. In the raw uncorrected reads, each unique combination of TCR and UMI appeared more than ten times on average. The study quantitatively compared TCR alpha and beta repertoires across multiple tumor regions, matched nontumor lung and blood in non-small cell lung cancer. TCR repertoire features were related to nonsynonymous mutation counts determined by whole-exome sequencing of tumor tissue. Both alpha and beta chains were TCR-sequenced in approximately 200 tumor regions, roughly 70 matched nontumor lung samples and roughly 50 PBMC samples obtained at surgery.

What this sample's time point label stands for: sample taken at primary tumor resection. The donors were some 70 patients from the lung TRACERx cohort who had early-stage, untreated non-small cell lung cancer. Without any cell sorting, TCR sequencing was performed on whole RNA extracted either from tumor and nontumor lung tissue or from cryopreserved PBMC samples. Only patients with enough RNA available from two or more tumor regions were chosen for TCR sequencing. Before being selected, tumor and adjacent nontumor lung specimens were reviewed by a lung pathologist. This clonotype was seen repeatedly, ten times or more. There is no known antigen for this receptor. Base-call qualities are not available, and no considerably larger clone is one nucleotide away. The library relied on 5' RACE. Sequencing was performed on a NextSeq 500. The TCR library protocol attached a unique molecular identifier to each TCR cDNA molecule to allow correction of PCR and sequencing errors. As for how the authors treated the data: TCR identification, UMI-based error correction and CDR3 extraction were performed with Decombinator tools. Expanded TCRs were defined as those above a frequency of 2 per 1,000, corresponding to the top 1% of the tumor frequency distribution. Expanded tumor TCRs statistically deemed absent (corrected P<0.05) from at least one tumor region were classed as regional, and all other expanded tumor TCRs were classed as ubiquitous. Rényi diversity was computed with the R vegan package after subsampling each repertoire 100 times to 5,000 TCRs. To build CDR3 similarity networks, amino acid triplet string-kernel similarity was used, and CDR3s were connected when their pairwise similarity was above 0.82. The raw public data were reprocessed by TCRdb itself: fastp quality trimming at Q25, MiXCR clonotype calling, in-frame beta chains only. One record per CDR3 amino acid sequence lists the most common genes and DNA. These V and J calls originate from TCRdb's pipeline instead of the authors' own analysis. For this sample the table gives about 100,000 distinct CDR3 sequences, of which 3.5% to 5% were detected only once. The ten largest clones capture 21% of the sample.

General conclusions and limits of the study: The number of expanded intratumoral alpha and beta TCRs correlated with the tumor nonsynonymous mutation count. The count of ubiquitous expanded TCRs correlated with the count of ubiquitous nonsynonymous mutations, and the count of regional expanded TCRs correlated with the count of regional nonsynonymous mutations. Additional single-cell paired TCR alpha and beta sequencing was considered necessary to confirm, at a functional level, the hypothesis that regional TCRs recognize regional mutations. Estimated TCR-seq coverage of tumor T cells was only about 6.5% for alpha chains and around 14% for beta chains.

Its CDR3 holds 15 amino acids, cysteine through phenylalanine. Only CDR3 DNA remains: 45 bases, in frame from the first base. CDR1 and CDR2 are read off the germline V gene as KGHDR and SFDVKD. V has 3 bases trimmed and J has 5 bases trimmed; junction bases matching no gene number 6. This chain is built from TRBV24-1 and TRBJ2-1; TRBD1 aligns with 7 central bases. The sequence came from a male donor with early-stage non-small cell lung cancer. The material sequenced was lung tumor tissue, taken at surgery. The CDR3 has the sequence CATSDKGAFNNEQFF. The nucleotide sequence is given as TGTGCCACCAGTGATAAGGGGGCGTTCAACAATGAGCAGTTCTTC.